Sequencing of this T cell receptor (beta chain) was carried out in a study of shared clonotypes between healthy human individuals (TCRdb year 2020). About the full investigation: The cohort included three men and a couple of women between 18 and 49 years of age. To estimate repertoire size and how much clonotype sharing occurs between individuals, the study deeply sequenced the blood TCR repertoires of roughly 5 healthy adults. For each donor, CD4 naive and CD4 memory were each run on three plates, CD8 naive on two plates, and CD8 memory on one plate. To increase sequencing depth and limit assay-specific biases, different laboratories used diverse techniques to prepare libraries and sequence TCR repertoires. Per donor, leukapheresis produced somewhere between about 0.9 and 9 billion PBMCs. Overall results and qualifications from the work: Pairwise subsampling led to the expectation that sequencing depth would affect the degree of clonotype sharing among donors. Because the study included a small number of donors, the genetic and exposure-history diversity represented was limited. Estimated clonotype richness was generally larger for naive than for memory subsets. Compared with non-shared clonotypes, clonotypes shared by all four sorted-subset donors had higher generation probabilities. Incomplete sequencing was indicated by rarefaction of sorted-subset datasets, despite the large sequencing depth. Sampling was restricted to blood, and TCR repertoires in tissue are likely to differ from TCR repertoires in blood. Approximately 4.8% of naive CD4, 3% to 4% of naive CD8, approximately 2% of memory CD4, and approximately 0.4% of memory CD8 clonotypes were shared across several donors.

As for this clone: It has no known antigen specificity. No much larger clone exists at a distance of one base, and base qualities are not known.

CDR1 GTSNPN and CDR2 SVGIG are derived from the germline V gene (reference sequence). The CDR3 contains 14 residues, cysteine and phenylalanine counted. Only the CDR3 portion is preserved as DNA: 42 bases, with reading frame beginning at the first base. The V and J ends are trimmed by 5 bases and 12 bases, leaving 23 bases between them. Using the deep immunoSEQ assay, multiplex PCR amplified TCR CDR3 regions from genomic DNA. Extracted genomic DNA from each cell subset was distributed evenly across all wells of several immunoSEQ 96-well plates, and each plate was treated as a replicate. For sorted subsets, 200 to 250 ng genomic DNA, equal to some 30,000 T cell genomes, was loaded into each replicate PCR. Purified libraries were quantified with a Qubit 3.0 fluorometer, sized on a Bioanalyzer 2100, and re-quantified with the KAPA Library Quantification kit. Every immunoSEQ 96-well plate was sequenced on a dedicated single-read 150-cycle Illumina NextSeq 550 flow cell. Per the source publication's procedure: Because only junctional sequences without quality scores were contained in the immunoSEQ output, filtering matching that applied to full-length reads could not be performed. To assign V/J genes and CDR3, sequences were annotated against IMGT germline references using PyIR, a Python wrapper for IgBLAST v1.9. Any read was removed if the V/J assignment was weak (E-value above 1e-6), the CDR3 was missing, or the read contained stop codons, out-of-frame junctions, or ambiguous translated residues. V3J clonotypes were defined as sequences sharing the same inferred V gene, J gene, and CDR3 amino acid sequence. Percentage overlap between repertoires was calculated by dividing the number of shared unique clonotypes by the size of the smaller repertoire. Three approaches were used to assess repertoire richness: RTK rarefaction, the Chao1 estimator, and Recon v2.1 estimates of unobserved clonotypes. For all TCRbeta clonotypes obtained by the gDNA method from several donors, generation probabilities were computed with OLGA. The table comes from immuneACCESS by way of TCRdb, which keeps in-frame sequences with V and J called. Part of the clones is missing from these tables; in studies checked, under half for an unresolved V gene and the rest for unknown reasons. The DNA gave D and trimming, while V, J and clone size come from that table. The sample has around 1 million clones on record, about three quarters of them singletons. Together, the top ten hold over 1.3% of the sample.

The donors were healthy, HIV-negative adults with no recently reported acute infections or vaccinations. Every donor was a Caucasian adult residing in Nashville, Tennessee, USA. CD4+ T cells were enriched through magnetic negative selection, after which naive cells were positively selected on CD45RA and the remaining negative fraction served as the memory subset. Blood was collected by leukapheresis, and PBMCs were isolated by Ficoll-Histopaque density gradient centrifugation and then cryopreserved in liquid nitrogen vapor phase. Analytical flow cytometry was used to check the purity and quantity of each magnetically sorted T cell population. Each sorted fraction had its genomic DNA isolated and then quantified by UV absorbance on a Nanodrop 2000c.

The TCR sequence derives from a man aged 18 to 29 in good health. The V and J segments used are TRBV30 and TRBJ2-1; perhaps TRBD2 is the D gene, with 5 bases matching. Source material: memory CD4+ T cells sorted from blood. The cell subset or site tag for this specimen amounts to: CD45RA-negative fraction. The CDR3 region has the sequence CAWALGWEPVRQFF. In nucleotide form, the sequence is TGTGCCTGGGCGTTAGGGTGGGAGCCGGTCCGGCAGTTCTTC.